Listed here are 32 T cell receptor beta chains from one sample, sequenced in a study of blood T cell repertoires in COVID-19. Here immunoSEQ multiplex PCR was the method, and the copy in TCRdb shows in-frame clones only, minus some. The sample has under 400,000 clones, 85% to 90% seen once; the top ten hold around 7%. Sequencing was performed on peripheral blood. These receptors were taken from a man between 18 and 29 years old with active or convalescent COVID-19.

This clone was counted a single time. A junction boundary mismatches the germline segment, possibly from a read error. J is TRBJ1-5 and V is TRBV5-3; 9 positions agree with TRBD1. TRBV5-3 is identified as an open reading frame with a role that is uncertain. This CDR3 region has 15 residues. This CDR3 reads CAKSGQGYGDQPQHF. The CDR3 DNA reads as TGTGCCAAAAGCGGACAGGGGTATGGAGATCAGCCCCAGCATTTT.

This chain links TRBV11-2 with TRBJ2-3, with D uncertain. Trimming removed 5 bases at V and 3 bases at J, with 6 bases between. The germline V gene has CDR1 SGHAT and CDR2 FQNNGV. There are 12 residues in the CDR3. DNA of the CDR3: TGTGCCAGCAGCCCGTATACAGATACGCAGTATTTT. Its protein is CASSPYTDTQYF.

The chain combines TRBV3-1 (or the pseudogene TRBV3-2) with TRBJ2-7, with 7 bases matching TRBD1. The CDR3 totals 15 residues. Trimming removed 4 bases from V and 2 bases from J; junction bases left unmatched: 8. CDR1 and CDR2 from the germline V gene are LGHDT and YNNKEL (reference sequence). As DNA, the CDR3 is TGTGCCAGCAGCCTCAAACCGGGACAGCCCTACGAGCAGTACTTC. The encoded protein is CASSLKPGQPYEQYF.

This clone showed up many times. The chain carries TRBV27 and TRBJ2-7, with 7 bases matching TRBD1. The CDR3 totals 14 residues. V lost 8 bases to trimming and J lost 2 bases; unmatched junction nucleotides: 9. Looked up from germline, CDR1 is MNHEY and CDR2 is SMNVEV (reference sequence). The CDR3 region has the DNA TGTGCCAGCTGGCCCACAGGGGTTACCTACGAGCAGTACTTC. Amino acids: CASWPTGVTYEQYF.

V and J are TRBV9 and TRBJ2-3, with 10 bases fitting TRBD2. Germline CDR1 and CDR2: SGDLS and YYNGEE. With 3 bases clipped from V and 1 base from J, the junction kept 2 bases outside the gene matches. The CDR3 is made up of 15 amino acids. The CDR3 coding sequence is TGTGCCAGCAGCGCCCTAGCGGGAGGCACAGATACGCAGTATTTT. The encoded protein is CASSALAGGTDTQYF.

This chain connects TRBV5-1 to TRBJ1-4, with 8 bases identical to TRBD1. V shed 4 bases, J shed 7 bases, and the junction held 12 bases outside the gene matches. Germline CDR1 SGHRS, CDR2 YFSETQ. CDR3 size: 16 residues. The DNA for the CDR3 is TGCGCCAGCAGCCCCCGACAGGGGCCCCCATCTGAAAAACTGTTTTTT. Translation gives CASSPRQGPPSEKLFF.

This chain connects TRBV10-3 to TRBJ2-1; tentative D call: TRBD2 (5 bases). The CDR3 sequence is 15 residues long. Germline CDR1 reads ENHRY; CDR2 reads SYGVKD. Trimming pared 0 bases from V and 6 bases from J, leaving 12 bases between. This CDR3 reads CAISESTRLGNEQFF. DNA for the CDR3: TGTGCCATCAGTGAGTCTACTAGGCTCGGCAATGAGCAGTTCTTC.

This chain connects TRBV18 to TRBJ2-5; D is undetermined. The V gene lost 2 bases and the J gene lost 4 bases, with 11 bases spanning the gap. Germline values: CDR1 KGHSH, CDR2 LQKENI. This CDR3 comprises 14 residues. The CDR3 here is CASSPYPGAETQYF. The CDR3 DNA is TGTGCCAGCTCACCATACCCCGGAGCAGAGACCCAGTACTTC.

The chain uses TRBV3-1 (or the pseudogene TRBV3-2) and TRBJ2-7, with TRBD2 as a possible D gene (6 bases). Germline V gene data show CDR1 as LGHDT and CDR2 as YNNKEL (reference sequence). The V end was cut by 4 bases, the J end by 6 bases, with 28 bases between. This CDR3 has 18 amino acids. The CDR3 bases are TGTGCCAGCAGCCCCCCTGAGGGAAAGGGCGGGATCGGTTCCGAGCAGTACTTC. Amino acids: CASSPPEGKGGIGSEQYF.

CDR3 in amino acids: CASSPAGTGMNTEAFF. CDR3 nucleotides: TGTGCCAGCAGCCCCGCAGGGACAGGAATGAACACTGAAGCTTTCTTT. The J gene is TRBJ1-1, the V gene TRBV7-2; 8 bases align to TRBD1. This CDR3 is 16 amino acids long. The ends lost 5 bases at V and 0 bases at J; junction bases unmatched: 8. Per germline, CDR1 SGHTA and CDR2 FQGNSA. Combining the CDR3 with reference TRBV7-2 and TRBJ1-1 gives the whole variable domain GAGVSQSPSNKVTEKGKDVELRCDPISGHTALYWYRQSLGQGLEFLIYFQGNSAPDKSGLPSDRFSAERTGGSVSTLTIQRTQQEDSAVYLCASSPAGTGMNTEAFFGQGTRLTVV.

In DNA, the CDR3 is TGTGCCAGCAGCGTAGGGGGACTAGGGTTTATGGAGACCCAGTACTTC. This sequence encodes CASSVGGLGFMETQYF. The V and J genes are TRBV9 and TRBJ2-5, with 8 bases matching TRBD2. The junction had 9 bases not matched to a gene; V was cut back by 0 bases and J by 5 bases. This CDR3 is built from 16 residues. CDR1 SGDLS and CDR2 YYNGEE come from the germline V gene.

The V and J genes are TRBV4-1 and TRBJ2-3; 11 bases line up with TRBD2. In germline, CDR1 is MGHRA, CDR2 YSYEKL. V was pared by 5 bases and J by 5 bases, with 6 bases of the junction left unmatched. This CDR3 has 15 residues. CDR3: CASSRLAGRVDTQYF. The CDR3 bases are TGCGCCAGCAGCAGACTAGCGGGGAGGGTAGATACGCAGTATTTT.

The chain joins TRBV5-1 to TRBJ2-3; 8 positions agree with TRBD2. The CDR3 runs to 17 residues. The ends lost 1 base at V and 2 bases at J; junction bases unmatched: 9. Germline CDR1 is SGHRS and CDR2 is YFSETQ. The CDR3, as DNA: TGCGCCAGCAGCTTGAAGCCAGCGGGGGCGAACACAGATACGCAGTATTTT. Its translation: CASSLKPAGANTDTQYF.

The genes are TRBV21-1 and TRBJ1-5. TRBV21-1 is noted as a pseudogene. This CDR3 has 15 residues. The CDR3 loop is CASSWSHYSNQPQHF. Here the CDR3 DNA reads TGTGCCAGCAGTTGGAGTCATTATAGCAATCAGCCCCAGCATTTT.

CDR3 DNA: TGTGCCAGCAGCTTAACAGGGGATGGGGGCTACACCTTC. Protein product: CASSLTGDGGYTF. The chain is built from TRBV28 and TRBJ1-2, with TRBD1 matching over 7 bases. Germline V gene lookup returns CDR1 MDHEN and CDR2 SYDVKM. J gave up 8 bases and V 6 bases, and 9 bases lay outside the gene matches. The CDR3 runs 13 residues.

The chain recombines TRBV24-1 with TRBJ2-2; D might be TRBD2 (7 bases). V gave up 9 bases and J gave up 2 bases, with 21 bases separating them. Germline CDR1 is KGHDR and CDR2 is SFDVKD. The CDR3 runs to 17 residues. This chain's CDR3 is CATPVASGQTNTGELFF. As DNA, the CDR3 is TGTGCCACCCCCGTTGCTAGCGGACAGACCAACACCGGGGAGCTGTTTTTT.

This clone was detected a few times. The chain employs TRBV6-2 or TRBV6-3 and TRBJ1-1; 8 bases line up with TRBD1. This CDR3 is built from 15 residues. Germline trimming cut 4 bases from V and 1 base from J; bases unmatched to any gene: 5. Germline-derived CDR1 and CDR2 are MNHEY and SVGEGT. CDR3 residues: CASSLETGENTEAFF. The CDR3 DNA sequence: TGTGCCAGCAGTTTGGAGACAGGGGAGAACACTGAAGCTTTCTTT.

The J gene is TRBJ1-1, the V gene TRBV28; D is possibly TRBD1 (5 bases). Germline-derived CDR1 and CDR2 are MDHEN and SYDVKM. Trimming took off 7 bases at V and 3 bases at J, with 12 bases between the two ends. This CDR3 has 13 amino acids. CDR3 protein: CASTPGYYTEAFF. The CDR3 DNA sequence: TGTGCCAGCACCCCAGGGTATTACACTGAAGCTTTCTTT.

The chain recombines TRBV7-3 with TRBJ1-1, with 7 bases aligning to TRBD1. V lost 4 bases, J lost 0 bases, and 5 bases stayed unmatched. The CDR3 totals 15 residues. CDR1 is SGHTA and CDR2 is FQGTGA in the germline V gene. Here the CDR3 DNA reads TGTGCCAGCAGCTCGGGGACAGTCATGAACACTGAAGCTTTCTTT. This sequence encodes CASSSGTVMNTEAFF.

This chain joins TRBV7-9 and TRBJ1-6, with 9 bases fitting TRBD1. V was clipped by 7 bases and J by 6 bases; unmatched bases: 4. Germline assignment: CDR1 SEHNR and CDR2 FQNEAQ (reference sequence). CDR3 length equals 14 residues. CDR3 sequence (DNA): TGTGCCAGCACCAAGGGACAGGGTAATTCACCCCTCCACTTT. This codes for CASTKGQGNSPLHF.

The chain couples TRBV28 to TRBJ2-2; 7 bases match TRBD1. The CDR3 is 15 residues long. Germline CDR1 and CDR2: MDHEN and SYDVKM. Trimming removed 5 bases from V and 5 bases from J; junction bases left unmatched: 8. In nucleotides, the CDR3 is TGTGCCAGCAGTGGGACAAGGGGGCGTACCGGGGAGCTGTTTTTT. Amino acids: CASSGTRGRTGELFF.

This clone was found a few times. The chain is built from TRBV6-5 and TRBJ1-2; tentatively, D is TRBD1 (6 bases). Germline-derived CDR1 and CDR2 are MNHEY and SVGAGI. With 8 bases removed from V and 5 bases from J, the gap between germline ends came to 15 bases. The CDR3 loop spans 13 amino acids. The DNA of the CDR3 is TGTGCCAGCTCAGGGGAGTTGGGTTATGGCTACACCTTC. This encodes CASSGELGYGYTF.

This clone occurred once. This chain connects TRBV2 to TRBJ2-1, with D maybe TRBD1 (5 bases). The ends were cut back, 8 bases at V and 0 bases at J, with 14 bases in the middle. Germline loops: CDR1 SNHLY, CDR2 FYNNEI. The CDR3 contains 15 residues. The CDR3 is CASVGADISYNEQFF. In DNA form, the CDR3 reads TGTGCCAGCGTTGGGGCAGATATCTCCTACAATGAGCAGTTCTTC.

The rearrangement links TRBV6-5 to TRBJ2-1, with TRBD1 identical over 9 bases. The CDR3 is 15 amino acids. The germline V gene has CDR1 MNHEY and CDR2 SVGAGI. V lost 6 bases and J lost 6; bases outside the gene matches: 9. The DNA of the CDR3 is TGTGCCAGCAGCCGACCGGGACAGGGCCTCAATGAGCAGTTCTTC. This encodes CASSRPGQGLNEQFF.

The chain employs TRBV28 and TRBJ1-5, with 8 nucleotides matching TRBD1. This CDR3 is built from 13 residues. With V trimmed by 7 bases and J by 7 bases, 6 bases remained unmatched. Per the germline V gene, CDR1 is MDHEN and CDR2 is SYDVKM. The CDR3 DNA follows: TGTGCCAGCATTGAGACAGGGGCACAGCCCCAGCATTTT. This codes for CASIETGAQPQHF.

The chain links TRBV19 to TRBJ2-7; no clear D. The CDR3 loop spans 13 amino acids. Trimming cost V 5 bases and J 2 bases, with 10 bases left between them. The V gene's germline CDR1 is LNHDA and CDR2 SQIVND (reference sequence). For the CDR3, the DNA is TGTGCCAGTAGTCCCCTATCCACCTACGAGCAGTACTTC. Translated: CASSPLSTYEQYF.

The chain employs TRBV6-5 and TRBJ1-4; a weak D match, TRBD1 (6 bases). The CDR3 loop spans 15 amino acids. V lost 5 bases and J 5 bases, leaving 15 bases between the germline ends. In germline, CDR1 is MNHEY, CDR2 SVGAGI. CDR3 nucleotides: TGTGCCAGCAGTATAAGGACAGACATGAATGAAAAACTGTTTTTT. This gives the protein CASSIRTDMNEKLFF.

The rearrangement joins TRBV4-3 to TRBJ2-7; 7 bases line up with TRBD1. CDR3 length: 15 residues. The ends lost 0 bases at V and 1 base at J; junction bases unmatched: 3. The V gene's germline CDR1 is LGHNA and CDR2 YSLEER. Here the CDR3 reads CASSQDPGGSYEQYF. CDR3 in DNA: TGCGCCAGCAGCCAAGATCCAGGGGGATCCTACGAGCAGTACTTC.

This chain links TRBV19 with TRBJ1-1; 8 nucleotides match TRBD1. V was pared by 6 bases and J by 4 bases, with 4 bases of the junction left unmatched. Germline CDR1 reads LNHDA; CDR2 reads SQIVND (reference sequence). The CDR3 length is 13 residues. Here the CDR3 DNA reads TGTGCCAGTAGAGTGACAGGGGTCACTGAAGCTTTCTTT. As protein: CASRVTGVTEAFF.

About this clone: At one end, the junction sequence differs from germline, possibly due to a read error. The chain links TRBV3-1 (or the pseudogene TRBV3-2) to TRBJ1-2; TRBD1 agrees at 9 bases. Looked up from germline, CDR1 is LGHDT and CDR2 is YNNKEL (reference sequence). This CDR3 is built from 16 residues. The chain's CDR3 is CASRQDRGKSYYGYTF. The CDR3 bases are TGTGCCAGCAGACAAGACAGGGGGAAGAGCTACTATGGCTACACCTTC.

The gene calls are TRBV20-1 and TRBJ2-5, with TRBD1 as a possible D gene (5 bases). The CDR3 extends over 13 amino acids. The V gene lost 3 bases and the J gene lost 5 bases, with 13 bases spanning the gap. CDR1 and CDR2 (germline): DFQATT, SNEGSKA (reference sequence). CDR3 DNA: TGCAGTGCTAGTTCCAGGGCAGGGGAGACCCAGTACTTC. It is translated as CSASSRAGETQYF.

This clone was observed once. The chain couples TRBV24-1 to TRBJ2-5, with D maybe TRBD2 (5 bases). Germline-derived CDR1 and CDR2 are KGHDR and SFDVKD. V shed 4 bases and J shed 12 bases, with 23 bases lying between them. This CDR3 comprises 15 residues. CDR3 region: CATSEGPGRHGEEYF. In DNA form, the CDR3 reads TGTGCCACCAGTGAGGGCCCGGGGAGACACGGAGAAGAGTACTTC.